These 11 T cell receptor beta chains came from one sample sequenced in a study of blood T cell repertoires in COVID-19. Produced via immunoSEQ multiplex PCR; TCRdb's table is partial and in-frame only. The sample shows fewer than 150,000 clones, about 90% of them seen only once. The sequencing sample was made of peripheral blood. Receptors were obtained from an elderly woman with acute or convalescent COVID-19.

The chain combines TRBV19 with TRBJ1-6; maybe TRBD1 (5 bases). Germline-derived CDR1 and CDR2 are LNHDA and SQIVND (reference sequence). The V end was cut by 3 bases, the J end by 2 bases, with 11 bases between. This CDR3 spans 16 amino acids. As DNA, the CDR3 is TGTGCCAGTAGTATGGGCGCCAGGGCCTATAATTCACCCCTCCACTTT. This codes for CASSMGARAYNSPLHF.

The table lists this clone with a count of one. The chain recombines TRBV3-1 (or the pseudogene TRBV3-2) with TRBJ1-2; the match to TRBD1 covers 7 bases. The germline V gene encodes CDR1 LGHDT and CDR2 YNNKEL (reference sequence). CDR3 size: 15 residues. With 5 bases clipped from V and 2 bases from J, the junction kept 8 bases outside the gene matches. DNA for the CDR3: TGTGCCAGCAGCTCCTCCGCGACAGGGAACTATGGCTACACCTTC. Encoded protein: CASSSSATGNYGYTF.

The J gene is TRBJ1-4, the V gene TRBV4-3; TRBD1 matches 7 bases. CDR1 LGHNA and CDR2 YSLEER come from the germline V gene. J lost 8 bases, V lost 0 bases, and 6 bases had no gene match. This CDR3 comprises 15 residues. The CDR3 protein is CASSQDEGGGEKLFF. CDR3 DNA: TGCGCCAGCAGCCAAGATGAAGGGGGCGGGGAAAAACTGTTTTTT.

This chain links TRBV5-4 with TRBJ1-6; 7 nucleotides align to TRBD1. CDR1 SGHNT and CDR2 YYREEE come from the germline V gene (reference sequence). V shed 3 bases, J shed 6 bases, and the junction held 6 bases outside the gene matches. CDR3 length: 15 residues. The CDR3 spells CASSSDRVGNSPLHF. For the CDR3, the DNA is TGTGCCAGCAGCTCCGACAGGGTGGGTAATTCACCCCTCCACTTT.

The chain uses TRBV29-1 and TRBJ1-1; 9 bases match TRBD1. The CDR3 length is 13 residues. V gave up 6 bases and J gave up 4 bases; unmatched junction bases: 6. Germline-derived CDR1 and CDR2 are SQVTM and ANQGSEA. The CDR3 DNA reads TGCAGCGTCGAACAGGGGGCGTTCACTGAAGCTTTCTTT. Amino acid sequence: CSVEQGAFTEAFF.

This chain joins TRBV15 and TRBJ1-1; D remains ambiguous. Deletions cut 0 bases from V and 5 bases from J, with 10 bases between. The CDR3 has 14 residues. Germline loops: CDR1 LNHNV, CDR2 YYDKDF (reference sequence). CDR3 coding DNA: TGTGCCACCAGCAGAGATCGCTTCGGGACTGAAGCTTTCTTT. This gives the protein CATSRDRFGTEAFF.

The chain carries TRBV5-8 and TRBJ2-5; 7 positions match TRBD1. Germline-derived CDR1 and CDR2 are SGHTS and YDEGEE. The CDR3 totals 15 residues. Germline trimming cut 0 bases from V and 3 bases from J; bases unmatched to any gene: 5. This CDR3 is CASSLEGQTKETQYF. The CDR3 DNA follows: TGTGCCAGCAGCTTGGAGGGACAGACCAAAGAGACCCAGTACTTC.

The chain joins TRBV5-1 to TRBJ2-5; D is ambiguous. This CDR3 is built from 13 residues. CDR1 is SGHRS and CDR2 is YFSETQ in the germline V gene. Trimming left V 0 bases short and J 5 bases short, with 8 bases between. The CDR3 sequence: CASSLGGSETQYF. For the CDR3, the DNA is TGCGCCAGCAGCTTGGGAGGTTCGGAGACCCAGTACTTC. The full variable domain, rest sourced from reference TRBV5-1 and TRBJ2-5, is KAGVTQTPRYLIKTRGQQVTLSCSPISGHRSVSWYQQTPGQGLQFLFEYFSETQRNKGNFPGRFSGRQFSNSRSEMNVSTLELGDSALYLCASSLGGSETQYFGPGTRLLVL.

The rearrangement links TRBV5-1 to TRBJ2-1, with 12 bases aligning to TRBD2. Germline CDR1 is SGHRS and CDR2 is YFSETQ. The CDR3 covers 14 residues. V was clipped by 5 bases and J by 4 bases; unmatched bases: 1. The CDR3 is CASRGLAGYNEQFF. CDR3 DNA: TGCGCCAGCAGAGGACTAGCGGGGTACAATGAGCAGTTCTTC.

The chain is built from TRBV6-5 and TRBJ1-2, with a weak D call TRBD1 (6 bases). The CDR3 is 13 residues long. Germline loops: CDR1 MNHEY, CDR2 SVGAGI. The V gene lost 2 bases and the J gene lost 4 bases, with 8 bases spanning the gap. CDR3 amino acids: CASSYEQGYGYTF. CDR3 nucleotides: TGTGCCAGCAGTTACGAACAGGGCTATGGCTACACCTTC.

The V and J genes are TRBV6-2 or TRBV6-3 and TRBJ2-5; 7 bases match TRBD1. CDR1 and CDR2 from the germline V gene are MNHEY and SVGEGT. After removal of 1 base from V and 3 bases from J, the junction contained 2 bases not matched to a gene. The CDR3 spans 14 residues. The CDR3 loop is CASSYFTGEETQYF. The CDR3 nucleotides read TGTGCCAGCAGTTACTTTACAGGGGAAGAGACCCAGTACTTC.